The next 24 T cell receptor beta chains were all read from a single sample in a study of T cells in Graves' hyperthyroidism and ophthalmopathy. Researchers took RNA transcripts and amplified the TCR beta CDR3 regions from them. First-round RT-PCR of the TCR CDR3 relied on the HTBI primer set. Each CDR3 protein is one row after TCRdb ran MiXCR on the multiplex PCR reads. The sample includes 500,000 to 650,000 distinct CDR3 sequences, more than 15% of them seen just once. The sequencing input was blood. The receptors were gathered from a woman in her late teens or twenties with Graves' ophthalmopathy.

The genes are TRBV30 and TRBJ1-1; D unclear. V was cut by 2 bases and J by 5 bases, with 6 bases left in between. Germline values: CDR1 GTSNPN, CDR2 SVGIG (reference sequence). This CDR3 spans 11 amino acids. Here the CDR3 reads CAWSTETEAFF. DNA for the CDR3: TGTGCCTGGAGTACCGAAACTGAAGCTTTCTTT.

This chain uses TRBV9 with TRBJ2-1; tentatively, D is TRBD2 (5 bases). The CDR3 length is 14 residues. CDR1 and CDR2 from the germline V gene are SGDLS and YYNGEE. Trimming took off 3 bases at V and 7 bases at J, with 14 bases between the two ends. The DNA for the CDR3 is TGTGCCAGCAGCGCCCCGGGGATTCGGAATGAGCAGTTCTTC. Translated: CASSAPGIRNEQFF.

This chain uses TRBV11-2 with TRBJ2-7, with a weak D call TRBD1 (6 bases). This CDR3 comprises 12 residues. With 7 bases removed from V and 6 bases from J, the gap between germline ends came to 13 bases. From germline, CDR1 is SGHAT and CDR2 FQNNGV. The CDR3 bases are TGTGCCAGCACCATGGGGGCAGGCGAGCAGTACTTC. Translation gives CASTMGAGEQYF. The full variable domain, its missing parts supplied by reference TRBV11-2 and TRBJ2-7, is EAGVAQSPRYKIIEKRQSVAFWCNPISGHATLYWYQQILGQGPKLLIQFQNNGVVDDSQLPKDRFSAERLKGVDSTLKIQPAKLEDSAVYLCASTMGAGEQYFGPGTRLTVT.

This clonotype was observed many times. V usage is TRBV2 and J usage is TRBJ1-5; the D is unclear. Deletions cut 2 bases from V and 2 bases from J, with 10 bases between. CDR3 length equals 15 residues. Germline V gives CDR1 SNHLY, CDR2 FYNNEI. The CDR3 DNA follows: TGTGCCAGCAGTGAACGACGAGTAGGCAATCAGCCCCAGCATTTT. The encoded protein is CASSERRVGNQPQHF.

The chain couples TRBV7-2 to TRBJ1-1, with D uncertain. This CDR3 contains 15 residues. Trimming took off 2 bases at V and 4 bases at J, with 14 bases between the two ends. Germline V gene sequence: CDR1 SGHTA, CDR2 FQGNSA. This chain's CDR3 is CASSLRYRWATEAFF. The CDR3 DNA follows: TGTGCCAGCAGCTTACGTTACCGCTGGGCCACTGAAGCTTTCTTT.

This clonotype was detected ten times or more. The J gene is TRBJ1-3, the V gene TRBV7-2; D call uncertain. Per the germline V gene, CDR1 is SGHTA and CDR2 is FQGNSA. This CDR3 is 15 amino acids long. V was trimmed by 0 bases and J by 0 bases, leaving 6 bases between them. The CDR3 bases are TGTGCCAGCAGCTTAGCTCCGTTCTCTGGAAACACCATATATTTT. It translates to CASSLAPFSGNTIYF. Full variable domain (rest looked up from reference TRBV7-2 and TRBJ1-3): GAGVSQSPSNKVTEKGKDVELRCDPISGHTALYWYRQSLGQGLEFLIYFQGNSAPDKSGLPSDRFSAERTGGSVSTLTIQRTQQEDSAVYLCASSLAPFSGNTIYFGEGSWLTVV.

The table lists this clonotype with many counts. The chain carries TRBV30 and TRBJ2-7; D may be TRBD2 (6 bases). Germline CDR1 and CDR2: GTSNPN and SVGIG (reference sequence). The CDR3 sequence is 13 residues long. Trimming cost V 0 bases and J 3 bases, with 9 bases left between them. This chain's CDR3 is CAWSVLGGYEQYF. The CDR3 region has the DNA TGTGCCTGGAGTGTACTGGGGGGCTACGAGCAGTACTTC.

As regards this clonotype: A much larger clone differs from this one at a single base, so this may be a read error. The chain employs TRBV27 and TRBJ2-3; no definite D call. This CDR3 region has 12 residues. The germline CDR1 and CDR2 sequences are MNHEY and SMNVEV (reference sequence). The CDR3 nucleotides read TGTGCCATCAGTCCTCACACAGATACGCAGTATTTT. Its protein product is CAISPHTDTQYF.

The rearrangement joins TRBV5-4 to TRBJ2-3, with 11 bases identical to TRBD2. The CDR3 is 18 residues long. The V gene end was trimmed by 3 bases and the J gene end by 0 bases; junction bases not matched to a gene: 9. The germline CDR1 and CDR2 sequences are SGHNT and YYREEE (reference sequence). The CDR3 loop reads CASSSQPGTSGSTDTQYF. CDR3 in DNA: TGTGCCAGCAGCTCCCAACCCGGGACTAGCGGTAGCACAGATACGCAGTATTTT.

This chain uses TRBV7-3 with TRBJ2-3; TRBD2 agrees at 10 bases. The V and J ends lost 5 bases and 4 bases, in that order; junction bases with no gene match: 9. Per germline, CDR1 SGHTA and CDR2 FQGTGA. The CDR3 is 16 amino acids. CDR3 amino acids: CASSPLSGGTPDTQYF. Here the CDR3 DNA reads TGTGCCAGCAGCCCACTTAGCGGGGGGACCCCAGATACGCAGTATTTT.

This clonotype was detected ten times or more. The CDR3 DNA reads TGTGCCAGCAGTACCCCGCGGGAGCGACTAGCGGATACGCAGTATTTT. This sequence encodes CASSTPRERLADTQYF. The chain uses TRBV28 and TRBJ2-3; 8 nucleotides align to TRBD2. Germline CDR1 MDHEN, CDR2 SYDVKM. The CDR3 is 16 amino acids. V dropped 5 bases and J dropped 6; count of bases not matched to a gene: 13. The full variable domain, with the rest looked up from reference TRBV28 and TRBJ2-3, is DVKVTQSSRYLVKRTGEKVFLECVQDMDHENMFWYRQDPGLGLRLIYFSYDVKMKEKGDIPEGYSVSREKKERFSLILESASTNQTSMYLCASSTPRERLADTQYFGPGTRLTVL.

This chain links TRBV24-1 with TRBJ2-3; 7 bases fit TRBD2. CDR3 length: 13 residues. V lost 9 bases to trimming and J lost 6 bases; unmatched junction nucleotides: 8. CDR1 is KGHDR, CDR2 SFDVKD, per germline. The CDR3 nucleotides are TGTGCCACCGCACGGGGAGGGAGTGATACGCAGTATTTT. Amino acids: CATARGGSDTQYF.

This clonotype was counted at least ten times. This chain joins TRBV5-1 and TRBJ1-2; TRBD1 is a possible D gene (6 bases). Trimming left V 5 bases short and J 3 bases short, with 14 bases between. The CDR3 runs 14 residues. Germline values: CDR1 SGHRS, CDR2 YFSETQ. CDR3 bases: TGCGCCAGCAGAGCCGGGGGCGGTGACTATGGCTACACCTTC. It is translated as CASRAGGGDYGYTF.

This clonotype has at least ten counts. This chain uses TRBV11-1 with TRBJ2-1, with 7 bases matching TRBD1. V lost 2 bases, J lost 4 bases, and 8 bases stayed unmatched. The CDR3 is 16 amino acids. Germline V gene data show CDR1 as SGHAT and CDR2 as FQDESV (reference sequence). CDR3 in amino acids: CASSLLDRLGYNEQFF. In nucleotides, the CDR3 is TGTGCCAGCAGCTTACTGGACAGGTTGGGGTACAATGAGCAGTTCTTC.

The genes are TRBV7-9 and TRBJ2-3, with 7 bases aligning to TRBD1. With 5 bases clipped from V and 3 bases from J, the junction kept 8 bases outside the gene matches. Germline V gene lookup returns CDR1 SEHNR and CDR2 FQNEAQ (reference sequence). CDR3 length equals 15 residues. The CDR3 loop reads CASSNHRGGTDTQYF. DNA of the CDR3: TGTGCCAGCAGCAACCACAGGGGTGGAACAGATACGCAGTATTTT.

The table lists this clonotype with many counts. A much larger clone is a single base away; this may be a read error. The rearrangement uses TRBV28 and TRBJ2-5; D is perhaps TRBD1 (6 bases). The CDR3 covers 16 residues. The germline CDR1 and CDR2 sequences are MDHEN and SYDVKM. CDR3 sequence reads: CAGSSALRGIQETQYF. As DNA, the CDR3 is TGTGCCGGCAGCTCGGCCTTGAGGGGGATACAAGAGACCCAGTACTTC.

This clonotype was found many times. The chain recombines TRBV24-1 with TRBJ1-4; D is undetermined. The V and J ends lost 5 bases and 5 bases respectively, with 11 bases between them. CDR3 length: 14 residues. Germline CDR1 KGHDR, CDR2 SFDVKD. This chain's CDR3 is CATSVREVNEKLFF. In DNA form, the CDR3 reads TGTGCCACCAGTGTTCGGGAAGTCAATGAAAAACTGTTTTTT.

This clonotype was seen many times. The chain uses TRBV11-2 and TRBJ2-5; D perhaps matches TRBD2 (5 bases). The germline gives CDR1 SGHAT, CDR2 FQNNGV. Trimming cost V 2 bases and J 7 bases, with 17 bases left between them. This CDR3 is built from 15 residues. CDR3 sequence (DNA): TGTGCCAGCAGCTTATTTGATGAGGAGGCGGCGACCCAGTACTTC. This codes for CASSLFDEEAATQYF.

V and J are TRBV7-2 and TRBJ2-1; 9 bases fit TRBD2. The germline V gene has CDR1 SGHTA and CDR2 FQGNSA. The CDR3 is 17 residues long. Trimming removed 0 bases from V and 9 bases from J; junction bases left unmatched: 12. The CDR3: CASSLANLAGPVGEQFF. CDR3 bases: TGTGCCAGCAGCTTAGCGAACCTAGCGGGGCCCGTAGGTGAGCAGTTCTTC.

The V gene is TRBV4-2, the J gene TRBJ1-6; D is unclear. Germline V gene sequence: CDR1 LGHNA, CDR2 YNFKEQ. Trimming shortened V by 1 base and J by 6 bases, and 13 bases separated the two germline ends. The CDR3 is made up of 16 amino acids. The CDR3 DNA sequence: TGTGCCAGCAGCCAAGTCGAGACTTGGGGTAATTCACCCCTCCACTTT. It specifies CASSQVETWGNSPLHF.

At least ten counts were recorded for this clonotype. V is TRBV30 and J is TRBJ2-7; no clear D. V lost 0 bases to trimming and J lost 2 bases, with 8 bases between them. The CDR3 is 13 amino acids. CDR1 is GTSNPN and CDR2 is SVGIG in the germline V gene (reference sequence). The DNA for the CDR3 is TGTGCCTGGAGTGTTGACATTACCTACGAGCAGTACTTC. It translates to CAWSVDITYEQYF.

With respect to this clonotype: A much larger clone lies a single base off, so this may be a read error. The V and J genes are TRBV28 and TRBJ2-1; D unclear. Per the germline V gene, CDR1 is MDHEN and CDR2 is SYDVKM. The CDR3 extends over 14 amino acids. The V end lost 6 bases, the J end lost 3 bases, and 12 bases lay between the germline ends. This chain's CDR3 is CASSRRSHYNEQFF. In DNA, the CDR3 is TGTGCCAGCAGCCGACGTAGCCACTACAATGAGCAGTTCTTC.

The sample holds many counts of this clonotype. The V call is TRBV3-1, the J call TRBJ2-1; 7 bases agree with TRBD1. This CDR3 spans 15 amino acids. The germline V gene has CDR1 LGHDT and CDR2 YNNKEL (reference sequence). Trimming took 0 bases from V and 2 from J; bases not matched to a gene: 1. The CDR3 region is CASSQDTGAYNEQFF. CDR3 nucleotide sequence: TGTGCCAGCAGCCAAGATACAGGGGCCTACAATGAGCAGTTCTTC.

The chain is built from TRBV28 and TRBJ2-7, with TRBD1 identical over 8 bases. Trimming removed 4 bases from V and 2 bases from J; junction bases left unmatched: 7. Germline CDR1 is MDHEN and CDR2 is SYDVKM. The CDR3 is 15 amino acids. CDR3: CASSSTGVRTYEQYF. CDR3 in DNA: TGTGCCAGCAGTTCGACAGGGGTAAGGACCTACGAGCAGTACTTC.